This T cell receptor beta chain was sequenced in a study of STAT3 mutations in large granular lymphocyte leukemia. In the case of this clone: Its antigen remains unknown.

Study results and limitations: At least one immunodominant TCR beta clonotype appeared in every T-cell large granular lymphocyte leukemia patient.

Germline lookup yields CDR1 LNHDA and CDR2 SQIVND (reference sequence). V dropped 6 bases and J dropped 4; count of bases not matched to a gene: 9. The CDR3 totals 16 residues. Generated by immunoSEQ multiplex PCR, the TCRdb table keeps only in-frame clones and is missing some. The table lists 17,000 or so clones, roughly 81% of them singletons, with 8.6% in the top ten. This sequence originates from a man aged 45 to 65 with T-cell large granular lymphocyte leukemia. Some clones in this sample may be carry-over from other donors' samples. This rearrangement joins TRBV19 to TRBJ1-2; 12 bases line up with TRBD1. The specimen sequenced was peripheral blood mononuclear cells. The CDR3 sequence is CASRRDRGRPPYGYTF. In DNA form, the CDR3 reads TGTGCCAGTAGGCGGGACAGGGGGCGCCCCCCCTATGGCTACACCTTC.